This T cell receptor (beta chain) is from a study of OX40 agonist ivuxolimab in advanced cancers. As for the study in general: Patients were treated with intravenous ivuxolimab, dosed at 0.01 to 10 mg/kg and infused every 2 weeks. Study conclusions and caveats: Patients with a partial response at 0.1-3.0 mg/kg had among the lowest clonal expansion.

Notes on this clone: Its matching antigen is unknown.

Generated by immunoSEQ multiplex PCR, the TCRdb table keeps only in-frame clones and is missing some. The sample includes around 80,000 clones, 94% of them seen just once. Germline V CDR1 and CDR2: SQVTM, ANQGSEA. The CDR3 contains 13 residues. V gave up 8 bases and J gave up 4 bases; unmatched junction bases: 9. V and J are TRBV29-1 and TRBJ1-2; 8 bases line up with TRBD1. Sequenced here: CD4+ or CD8+ T cells sorted from blood, sampled in a trial of the OX40 agonist ivuxolimab. This clonotype was obtained from an adult with an advanced solid tumor such as melanoma, head and neck, liver or kidney cancer. This CDR3 reads CSCDSGTGYGYTF. The CDR3 DNA follows: TGCAGCTGTGACTCCGGGACAGGCTATGGCTACACCTTC.